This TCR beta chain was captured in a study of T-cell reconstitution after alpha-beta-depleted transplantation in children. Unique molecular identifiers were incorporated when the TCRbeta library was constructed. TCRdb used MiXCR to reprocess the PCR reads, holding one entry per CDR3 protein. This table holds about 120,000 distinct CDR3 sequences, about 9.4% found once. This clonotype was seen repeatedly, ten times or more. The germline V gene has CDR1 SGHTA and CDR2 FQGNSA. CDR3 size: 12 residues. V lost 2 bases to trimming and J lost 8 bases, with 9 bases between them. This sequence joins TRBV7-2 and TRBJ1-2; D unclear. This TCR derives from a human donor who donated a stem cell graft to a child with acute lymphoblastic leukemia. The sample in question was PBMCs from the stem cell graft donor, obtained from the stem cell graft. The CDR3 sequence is CASSLIGRGYTF. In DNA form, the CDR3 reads TGTGCCAGCAGCTTAATTGGACGAGGCTACACCTTC.